Listed here are 8 T cell receptor beta chains from one sample, sequenced in a study of blood T cell repertoires in COVID-19. This table comes from immunoSEQ multiplex PCR, and its TCRdb copy is limited to in-frame clones, with some not included. The table has about 520,000 clones, roughly 88% seen once. What was sequenced was peripheral blood. Source of these receptors: a human donor in a cohort sampled during active COVID-19.

V usage is TRBV18 and J usage is TRBJ2-5; 7 nucleotides match TRBD1. The CDR3 length is 13 residues. Germline V gene sequence: CDR1 KGHSH, CDR2 LQKENI. Trimming at V came to 10 bases and at J to 2 bases, leaving 7 bases not matched to a gene. The CDR3 is CATSRDSQETQYF. DNA of the CDR3: TGTGCCACGAGTAGGGACAGTCAAGAGACCCAGTACTTC.

The chain couples TRBV7-2 to TRBJ1-1, with D unclear. This CDR3 is 17 amino acids long. V shed 2 bases and J shed 0 bases, with 16 bases lying between them. CDR1 and CDR2 (germline): SGHTA, FQGNSA. The CDR3 loop is CASSLRRQTVMNTEAFF. CDR3 coding DNA: TGTGCCAGCAGCTTAAGGAGGCAGACCGTCATGAACACTGAAGCTTTCTTT.

This clone was recorded only once. The rearrangement links TRBV6-4 to TRBJ2-1; D might be TRBD2 (5 bases). In germline, CDR1 is MRHNA, CDR2 SNTAGT. Trimming left V 2 bases short and J 1 base short, with 9 bases between. CDR3 size: 15 residues. CDR3 nucleotides: TGTGCCAGCAGTGACCTTTCGGGGTCCTACAATGAGCAGTTCTTC. This encodes CASSDLSGSYNEQFF.

This clone came up once. The chain couples TRBV19 to TRBJ2-2, with a possible D match to TRBD1 (6 bases). Germline V lookup: CDR1 LNHDA, CDR2 SQIVND (reference sequence). This CDR3 region has 15 residues. V was pared by 4 bases and J by 5 bases, with 14 bases between. The CDR3 region is CASSTSTGPTGELFF. DNA of the CDR3: TGTGCCAGTAGTACTTCGACAGGACCGACCGGGGAGCTGTTTTTT.

This sequence joins TRBV6-5 and TRBJ2-4; 7 bases line up with TRBD1. V dropped 2 bases and J dropped 6; count of bases not matched to a gene: 4. Looked up from germline, CDR1 is MNHEY and CDR2 is SVGAGI. The CDR3 is made up of 14 amino acids. CDR3 in DNA: TGTGCCAGCAGTTACACGGACAGGACAAACATTCAGTACTTC. Amino acids: CASSYTDRTNIQYF.

The chain combines TRBV5-1 with TRBJ2-5; 9 positions match TRBD1. Losses at the gene ends were 5 bases for V and 3 bases for J; bases not matched to a gene: 5. The CDR3 consists of 14 residues. Per the germline V gene, CDR1 is SGHRS and CDR2 is YFSETQ. Here the CDR3 reads CASRQQGAKETQYF. As DNA, the CDR3 is TGCGCCAGCAGGCAACAGGGGGCTAAAGAGACCCAGTACTTC.

The rearrangement links TRBV7-3 to TRBJ2-7, with 7 nucleotides matching TRBD2. Looked up from germline, CDR1 is SGHTA and CDR2 is FQGTGA. The CDR3 runs to 15 residues. Germline trimming cut 2 bases from V and 1 base from J; bases unmatched to any gene: 5. CDR3 region: CASSLGLGGSYEQYF. The DNA of the CDR3 is TGTGCCAGCAGCTTAGGACTAGGAGGGTCCTACGAGCAGTACTTC.

This clone was recorded only once. The chain couples TRBV2 to TRBJ1-5, with TRBD1 matching 7 bases. The CDR3 has 15 residues. Germline CDR1 SNHLY, CDR2 FYNNEI. With 6 bases clipped from V and 1 base from J, the junction kept 6 bases outside the gene matches. The CDR3 nucleotides read TGTGCCAGCAGAGCTATGACAGGGAGCAATCAGCCCCAGCATTTT. This sequence encodes CASRAMTGSNQPQHF.